The 30 T cell receptor beta chains below come from one sample, sequenced in a study of Graves' ophthalmopathy and Graves' hyperthyroidism (dated by TCRdb to 2017 to 2018). The listed sequencing device is Illumina HiSeq 2000. For repertoire sequencing, TCR beta CDR3 regions were amplified from RNA transcripts. HTBI primers and the Qiagen OneStep RT-PCR kit were used in a first-round RT-PCR, which was followed by a second-round multiplex PCR, size selection and purification. TCRdb itself trimmed the public reads at Q25 with fastp, ran MiXCR and retained productive beta chains. Each CDR3 protein appears once, grouped with its most common genes and DNA. Recorded for this sample are 600,000 to 650,000 distinct CDR3 sequences; about 24% of them occurred a single time. More than 5.5% of the sample belongs to the ten largest clones. The sequenced material came from peripheral blood. Receptors originate from a woman between 18 and 29 years old with stable Graves' hyperthyroidism. Some clones in this sample may be carry-over from other donors' samples. Donor details come from another sample of the same person, matched by shared clones.

This clonotype was seen repeatedly, ten times or more. The chain uses TRBV12-3 or TRBV12-4 and TRBJ1-3; unclear D gene. The CDR3 runs 14 residues. Trimming shortened V by 10 bases and J by 0 bases, and 13 bases separated the two germline ends. The CDR3 bases are TGTGCCATCCCGAACATTCGCTCTGGAAACACCATATATTTT. Protein product: CAIPNIRSGNTIYF.

CDR3 nucleotides: TGTGCCGGCGTCCCCGGGCTAGCGGGTAACTACGAGCAGTACTTC. Amino acids: CAGVPGLAGNYEQYF. The genes are TRBV11-2 and TRBJ2-7, with TRBD2 matching over 8 bases. V was pared by 11 bases and J by 3 bases, with 15 bases of the junction left unmatched. The CDR3 loop spans 15 amino acids. Germline CDR1 and CDR2: SGHAT and FQNNGV.

This chain uses TRBV27 with TRBJ2-7; the match to TRBD2 covers 8 bases. V was pared by 6 bases and J by 7 bases, with 8 bases of the junction left unmatched. Germline V CDR1 and CDR2: MNHEY, SMNVEV (reference sequence). This CDR3 spans 13 amino acids. CDR3 sequence reads: CASSSGSTGEQYF. For the CDR3, the DNA is TGTGCCAGCAGCAGCGGGAGCACGGGGGAGCAGTACTTC.

This clonotype was seen a handful of times. J is TRBJ2-5 and V is TRBV9, with 11 bases lining up with TRBD1. Unmatched junction bases numbered 7, after V lost 4 bases and J lost 8 bases. The CDR3 spans 14 residues. Germline CDR1 SGDLS, CDR2 YYNGEE. In DNA form, the CDR3 reads TGTGCCAGCAGCCCGGGACAGGGGGTAGATACCCAGTACTTC. This sequence encodes CASSPGQGVDTQYF. The whole variable domain, filled in from reference TRBV9 and TRBJ2-5, reads DSGVTQTPKHLITATGQRVTLRCSPRSGDLSVYWYQQSLDQGLQFLIQYYNGEERAKGNILERFSAQQFPDLHSELNLSSLELGDSALYFCASSPGQGVDTQYFGPGTRLLVL.

There are a few counts of this clonotype. This sequence joins TRBV2 and TRBJ2-7, with a tentative D call TRBD1 (6 bases). Per germline, CDR1 SNHLY and CDR2 FYNNEI. This CDR3 is 15 amino acids long. V shed 8 bases and J shed 0 bases, with 17 bases lying between them. The CDR3 loop reads CASHQQGPSSYEQYF. In DNA, the CDR3 is TGTGCCAGCCACCAACAGGGCCCATCCTCCTACGAGCAGTACTTC.

This clonotype was counted at least ten times. The gene calls are TRBV6-5 and TRBJ1-1; the D gene is possibly TRBD1 (6 bases). Looked up from germline, CDR1 is MNHEY and CDR2 is SVGAGI. The CDR3 is 16 amino acids. Trimming stripped 0 bases from V and 0 bases from J, with 11 bases between. Here the CDR3 reads CASSYSQGRLNTEAFF. CDR3 DNA: TGTGCCAGCAGTTACTCCCAGGGGAGGCTGAACACTGAAGCTTTCTTT.

The V gene is TRBV30, the J gene TRBJ1-5; possibly TRBD1 for D (5 bases). V lost 0 bases, J lost 5 bases, and 8 bases lay in between. From germline, CDR1 is GTSNPN and CDR2 SVGIG (reference sequence). CDR3 length: 13 amino acids. The CDR3 DNA follows: TGTGCCTGGAGTGTGGGGGGTTATCAGCCCCAGCATTTT. Translating gives CAWSVGGYQPQHF.

This clonotype was detected ten times or more. The rearrangement uses TRBV20-1 and TRBJ1-1; D uncertain. Germline CDR1 and CDR2: DFQATT and SNEGSKA (reference sequence). Trimming shortened V by 0 bases and J by 2 bases, and 4 bases separated the two germline ends. The CDR3 runs to 12 residues. CDR3 DNA sequence: TGCAGTGCTAGAGATCGAAACACTGAAGCTTTCTTT. It codes for CSARDRNTEAFF.

The sample holds many counts of this clonotype. The chain uses TRBV6-5 and TRBJ2-7; weak D call: TRBD1 (5 bases). Germline V gives CDR1 MNHEY, CDR2 SVGAGI. This CDR3 is 13 amino acids long. V dropped 2 bases and J dropped 5 bases, with 10 bases sitting between them. Here the CDR3 reads CASSYQGGNEQYF. DNA for the CDR3: TGTGCCAGCAGTTACCAGGGTGGGAACGAGCAGTACTTC.

This clonotype was recorded once. A read error may explain this, as a much larger clone is one base away. The genes are TRBV7-3 and TRBJ2-2, with D tentatively TRBD1 (5 bases). In germline, CDR1 is SGHTA, CDR2 FQGTGA. V lost 5 bases and J lost 1, with 8 bases in between. The CDR3 runs 14 residues. CDR3 nucleotide sequence: TGTGCCAGCAGCCACGGACAGAACACCGGGGAGCTGTTTTTT. Residues: CASSHGQNTGELFF. The full variable domain, with the rest looked up from reference TRBV7-3 and TRBJ2-2, is GAGVSQTPSNKVTEKGKYVELRCDPISGHTALYWYRQSLGQGPEFLIYFQGTGAADDSGLPNDRFFAVRPEGSVSTLKIQRTERGDSAVYLCASSHGQNTGELFFGEGSRLTVL.

Many counts were recorded for this clonotype. This chain links TRBV29-1 with TRBJ2-7, with 7 bases aligning to TRBD2. The germline V gene encodes CDR1 SQVTM and CDR2 ANQGSEA. The V and J ends lost 5 bases and 0 bases, in that order; junction bases with no gene match: 4. The CDR3 sequence is 13 residues long. The chain's CDR3 is CSVTGGISYEQYF. Written as DNA, the CDR3 is TGCAGCGTTACCGGGGGGATCTCCTACGAGCAGTACTTC.

As concerns this clonotype: Since a much larger clone is just one base distant, this may be a read error. Since the CDR3 does not end with the conserved phenylalanine or tryptophan, this likely comes from a read error. The DNA for the CDR3 is TGTGCCAGCAGCCAAACGACTTTTAGCAATCAGCCCCAGCATTTG. Translation: CASSQTTFSNQPQHL. The chain employs TRBV16 and TRBJ1-5; D remains ambiguous. Germline CDR1 KGHSY, CDR2 FQNENV. V lost 2 bases and J lost 0, with 8 bases in between. The CDR3 is 15 residues long.

The chain joins TRBV3-1 to TRBJ1-3, with a weak D call TRBD1 (6 bases). There are 16 residues in the CDR3. Trimming removed 0 bases at V and 4 bases at J, with 13 bases between. Germline loops: CDR1 LGHDT, CDR2 YNNKEL (reference sequence). The CDR3 protein is CASSQEYRATGNTIYF. CDR3 DNA: TGTGCCAGCAGCCAAGAATACAGGGCGACGGGAAACACCATATATTTT.

The chain uses TRBV6-5 and TRBJ1-1, with 7 bases fitting TRBD1. V was clipped by 10 bases and J by 1 base; unmatched bases: 9. The CDR3 length is 14 residues. Germline loops: CDR1 MNHEY, CDR2 SVGAGI. The CDR3, as DNA: TGTGCCACCATTAGACAGGGAACGAACACTGAAGCTTTCTTT. Amino acids: CATIRQGTNTEAFF.

This clonotype came up a few times. The chain is built from TRBV5-4 and TRBJ2-7; no firm D call. V was pared by 2 bases and J by 9 bases, with 21 bases between. The germline gives CDR1 SGHNT, CDR2 YYREEE (reference sequence). CDR3 length: 15 residues. The chain's CDR3 is CASSFRLDMDTVQYF. As DNA, the CDR3 is TGTGCCAGCAGCTTCCGACTCGATATGGATACGGTGCAGTACTTC.

This clonotype was seen ten or more times. A read error may be the cause here, since a much bigger clone is one base away. Likely a read error: the CDR3 ends without its conserved phenylalanine or tryptophan. The chain recombines TRBV6-1 with TRBJ1-2, with D perhaps matching TRBD1 (5 bases). The CDR3 has 14 residues. CDR1 MNHNS and CDR2 SASEGT come from the germline V gene. The germline V and J ends were trimmed by 5 bases and 5 bases, with 15 bases remaining between them. The CDR3, as DNA: TGTGCCAGCAGTACCCAGGGACCGCAGTATGGCTACACCCTC. This encodes CASSTQGPQYGYTL.

This clonotype was counted many times. The chain carries TRBV6-2 or TRBV6-3 and TRBJ1-2, with D perhaps matching TRBD1 (5 bases). Germline CDR1 and CDR2: MNHEY and SVGEGT. Trimming pared 6 bases from V and 5 bases from J, leaving 16 bases between. The CDR3 spans 14 residues. In nucleotides, the CDR3 is TGTGCCAGCAGCTACCGGGAGGGGTTTTATGGCTACACCTTC. The encoded protein is CASSYREGFYGYTF.

This clonotype appeared a few times. The chain is built from TRBV10-2 and TRBJ2-5; possible D gene TRBD1, 6 bases. The germline gives CDR1 WSHSY, CDR2 SAAADI. The CDR3 totals 14 residues. V lost 0 bases, J lost 4 bases, and 9 bases lay in between. CDR3 DNA sequence: TGCGCCAGCAGTGAGTCAGGCAGGGGAGAGACCCAGTACTTC. Protein: CASSESGRGETQYF.

The V and J genes are TRBV10-3 and TRBJ1-1; 9 positions match TRBD1. Trimming at V came to 3 bases and at J to 5 bases, leaving 7 bases not matched to a gene. The CDR3 runs to 15 residues. Germline values: CDR1 ENHRY, CDR2 SYGVKD. The CDR3 loop reads CAISEPDRGGTEAFF. The CDR3, as DNA: TGTGCCATCAGTGAACCGGACAGGGGCGGGACTGAAGCTTTCTTT.

This clonotype was counted many times. The rearrangement links TRBV19 to TRBJ1-5; perhaps TRBD1 as D (5 bases). Between the trimmed V and J ends, which lost 6 bases and 7 bases, there was a span of 13 bases. Per the germline V gene, CDR1 is LNHDA and CDR2 is SQIVND (reference sequence). The CDR3 is made up of 13 amino acids. CDR3 in amino acids: CASRGDQRQPQHF. CDR3 in DNA: TGTGCCAGTAGAGGGGACCAGCGGCAGCCCCAGCATTTT.

This clonotype appeared a few times. The chain couples TRBV7-3 to TRBJ2-5, with 12 positions matching TRBD2. V shed 2 bases, J shed 5 bases, and the junction held 3 bases outside the gene matches. The length of the CDR3 is 15 residues. The V gene's germline CDR1 is SGHTA and CDR2 FQGTGA. CDR3 region: CASSLVTSGSETQYF. CDR3 sequence (DNA): TGTGCCAGCAGCTTAGTGACTAGCGGGAGCGAGACCCAGTACTTC. Supplemented by reference TRBV7-3 and TRBJ2-5, the full variable domain reads GAGVSQTPSNKVTEKGKYVELRCDPISGHTALYWYRQSLGQGPEFLIYFQGTGAADDSGLPNDRFFAVRPEGSVSTLKIQRTERGDSAVYLCASSLVTSGSETQYFGPGTRLLVL.

There are a few counts of this clonotype. The chain recombines TRBV12-3 or TRBV12-4 with TRBJ1-2, with D uncertain. Trimming left V 2 bases short and J 3 bases short, with 10 bases between. This CDR3 is 14 amino acids long. Here the CDR3 reads CASSLRRTHYGYTF. CDR3 bases: TGTGCCAGCAGTTTAAGACGGACCCACTATGGCTACACCTTC.

This clonotype was counted at least ten times. This rearrangement joins TRBV6-5 to TRBJ1-2; possible D gene TRBD1, 5 bases. Germline CDR1 and CDR2: MNHEY and SVGAGI. The CDR3 length is 12 residues. V shed 2 bases and J shed 8 bases, with 9 bases lying between them. CDR3 residues: CASSYTGDGYTF. DNA of the CDR3: TGTGCCAGCAGTTACACAGGAGACGGCTACACCTTC.

This clonotype was seen only a few times. This sequence joins TRBV4-1 and TRBJ2-7; D uncertain. CDR1 is MGHRA, CDR2 YSYEKL, per germline. V dropped 0 bases and J dropped 2 bases, with 11 bases sitting between them. The CDR3 is made up of 15 amino acids. In DNA, the CDR3 is TGCGCCAGCAGCCAAGATGGCCCGGGCACCTACGAGCAGTACTTC. Its protein product is CASSQDGPGTYEQYF.

The CDR3 sequence: CASSLSAGRYNSPLHF. CDR3 sequence (DNA): TGCGCCAGCAGCTTGTCGGCAGGGCGGTATAATTCACCCCTCCACTTT. The chain links TRBV5-1 to TRBJ1-6; TRBD1 might be the D (5 bases). The CDR3 covers 16 residues. V shed 1 base and J shed 4 bases, with 12 bases lying between them. In germline, CDR1 is SGHRS, CDR2 YFSETQ.

Ten or more counts support this clonotype. The V gene is TRBV11-2, the J gene TRBJ2-7; TRBD2 agrees at 14 bases. V gave up 5 bases and J gave up 0 bases; unmatched junction bases: 9. The V gene's germline CDR1 is SGHAT and CDR2 FQNNGV. CDR3 length equals 18 residues. The CDR3 nucleotides read TGTGCCAGCAGCAAGACTAGCGGGGGGGATCGGAGCTCCTACGAGCAGTACTTC. Its translation: CASSKTSGGDRSSYEQYF.

The J gene is TRBJ2-7, the V gene TRBV28; 11 bases agree with TRBD2. Trimming at V came to 6 bases and at J to 7 bases, leaving 8 bases not matched to a gene. CDR1 and CDR2 from the germline V gene are MDHEN and SYDVKM. The CDR3 runs 14 residues. Here the CDR3 DNA reads TGTGCCAGCAGGGGGACTAGCGGTGCCTGGGAGCAGTACTTC. Residues: CASRGTSGAWEQYF.

This chain uses TRBV27 with TRBJ1-1; TRBD1 might be the D (6 bases). The V and J ends lost 4 bases and 0 bases respectively, with 12 bases between them. The CDR3 spans 15 residues. Germline lookup yields CDR1 MNHEY and CDR2 SMNVEV (reference sequence). The CDR3 DNA follows: TGTGCCAGCAGTTGGCAGGGGCGGGTGAACACTGAAGCTTTCTTT. It codes for CASSWQGRVNTEAFF.

There are many counts of this clonotype. The chain recombines TRBV28 with TRBJ1-1; no clear D. Germline V CDR1 and CDR2: MDHEN, SYDVKM. The CDR3 spans 13 residues. V was pared by 5 bases and J by 4 bases, with 11 bases between. CDR3 region: CASSPPVTTEAFF. The CDR3, as DNA: TGTGCCAGCAGTCCACCGGTGACCACTGAAGCTTTCTTT.

The V and J genes are TRBV6-1 and TRBJ1-1; no firm D call. CDR1 is MNHNS, CDR2 SASEGT, per germline. V was clipped by 6 bases and J by 4 bases, with 15 bases between them. CDR3 size: 14 residues. For the CDR3, the DNA is TGTGCCAGCAGACAACCGGGAGGACTCACTGAAGCTTTCTTT. Protein product: CASRQPGGLTEAFF.